Here is one TCR beta chain with its context. This record comes from a study of T cell responses to AZD1222 COVID-19 vaccine. Produced via immunoSEQ multiplex PCR; TCRdb's table is partial and in-frame only. Of about 120,000 clones in the sample, roughly 91% were seen once. Sequenced material: peripheral blood, taken 28 days after the second AZD1222 dose. The TCR comes from an adult who received the AZD1222 COVID-19 vaccine.

CDR3 coding DNA: TGTGCCAGCAGCTCACAGAGGGACTCCCTATATACGCAGTATTTT. Amino acid sequence: CASSSQRDSLYTQYF. The J gene is TRBJ2-3, the V gene TRBV4-2; the D gene is possibly TRBD2 (6 bases). The CDR3 length is 15 residues. Trimming took 5 bases from V and 7 from J, leaving 19 bases between them. The germline V gene encodes CDR1 LGHNA and CDR2 YNFKEQ.